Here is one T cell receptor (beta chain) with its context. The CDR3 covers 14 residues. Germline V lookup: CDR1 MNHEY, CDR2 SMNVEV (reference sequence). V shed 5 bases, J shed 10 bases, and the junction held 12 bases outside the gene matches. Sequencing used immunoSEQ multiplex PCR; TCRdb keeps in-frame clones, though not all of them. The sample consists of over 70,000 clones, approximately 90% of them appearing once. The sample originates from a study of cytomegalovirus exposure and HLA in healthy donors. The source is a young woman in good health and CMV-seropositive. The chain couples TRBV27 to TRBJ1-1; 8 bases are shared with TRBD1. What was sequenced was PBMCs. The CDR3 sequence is CASSTRGQGNLAFF. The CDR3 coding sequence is TGTGCCAGCAGTACCCGAGGACAGGGTAATTTAGCTTTCTTT.